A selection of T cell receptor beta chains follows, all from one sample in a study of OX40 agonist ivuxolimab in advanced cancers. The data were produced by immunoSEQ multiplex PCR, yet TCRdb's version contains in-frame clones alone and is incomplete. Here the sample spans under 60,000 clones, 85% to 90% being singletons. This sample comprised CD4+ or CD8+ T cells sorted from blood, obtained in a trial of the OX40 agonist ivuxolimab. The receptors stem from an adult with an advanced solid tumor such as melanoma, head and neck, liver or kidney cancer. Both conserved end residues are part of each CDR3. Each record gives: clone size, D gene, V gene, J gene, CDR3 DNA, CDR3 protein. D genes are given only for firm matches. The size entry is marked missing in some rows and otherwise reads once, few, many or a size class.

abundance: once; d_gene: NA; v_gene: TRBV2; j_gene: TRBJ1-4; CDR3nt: TGTGCCAGCAGTGCCAGGGTCGCTAATGAAAAACTGTTTTTT; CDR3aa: CASSARVANEKLFF
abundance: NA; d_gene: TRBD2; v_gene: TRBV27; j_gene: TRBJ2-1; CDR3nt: TGTGCCAGCAGAGGGACTAGCGGGAGTACCTACAATGAGCAGTTCTTC; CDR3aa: CASRGTSGSTYNEQFF
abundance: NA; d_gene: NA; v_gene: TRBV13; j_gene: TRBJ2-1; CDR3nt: TGTGCCAGCAGCCCGAGACAGGACAATGAGCAGTTCTTC; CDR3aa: CASSPRQDNEQFF
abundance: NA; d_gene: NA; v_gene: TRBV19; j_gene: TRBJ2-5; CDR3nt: TGTGCCAGTAGTATAGGGGCGGGGCGGGAGACCCAGTACTTC; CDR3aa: CASSIGAGRETQYF
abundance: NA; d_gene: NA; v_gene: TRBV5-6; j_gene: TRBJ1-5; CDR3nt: TGTGCCAGCAGCTTGTATGGGGATTCGGCCAGCAATCAGCCCCAGCATTTT; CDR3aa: CASSLYGDSASNQPQHF
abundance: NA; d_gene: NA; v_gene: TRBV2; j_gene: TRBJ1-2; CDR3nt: TGTGCCAGCACACAGCTTAACTATGGCTACACCTTC; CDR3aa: CASTQLNYGYTF
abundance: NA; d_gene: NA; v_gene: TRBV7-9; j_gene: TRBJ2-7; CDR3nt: TGTGCCAGCACCACAGGGTCCTCCTACGAGCAGTACTTC; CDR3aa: CASTTGSSYEQYF
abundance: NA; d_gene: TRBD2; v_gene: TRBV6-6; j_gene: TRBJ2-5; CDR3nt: TGTGCCAGCAGTTACGGGGAGCGGGGGGGGGAGACCCAGTACTTC; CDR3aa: CASSYGERGGETQYF
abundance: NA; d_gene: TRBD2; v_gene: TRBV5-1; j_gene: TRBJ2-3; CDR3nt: TGCGCCAGCAGCTTGGCGCGTTTAGCGGGGGGGCCGCGAAGCACAGATACGCAGTATTTT; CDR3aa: CASSLARLAGGPRSTDTQYF
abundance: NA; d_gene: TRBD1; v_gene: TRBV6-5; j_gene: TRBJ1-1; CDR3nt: TGTGCCAGCAGTTACCGGGCCAGGGGGCTGGAGGCTTTCTTT; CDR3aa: CASSYRARGLEAFF
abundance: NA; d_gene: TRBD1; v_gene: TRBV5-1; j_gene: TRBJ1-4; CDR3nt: TGCGCCAGCAACACAGGGGACACTAATGAAAAACTGTTTTTT; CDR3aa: CASNTGDTNEKLFF
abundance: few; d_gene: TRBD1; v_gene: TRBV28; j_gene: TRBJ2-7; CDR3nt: TGTGCCAGCAGTCCCCCCGCCAGGGGGAAGGAGCAGTACTTC; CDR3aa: CASSPPARGKEQYF